This TCR beta chain is drawn from a study of Graves' ophthalmopathy and Graves' hyperthyroidism. Study information: Pretreatment peripheral blood was obtained at initial diagnosis.

V lost 6 bases, J lost 7 bases, and 15 bases lay in between. There are 13 residues in the CDR3. From germline, CDR1 is WSHSY and CDR2 SAAADI. Study-wide results and caveats: Blood shared most expanded thyroid clonotypes above 0.001 frequency.

Transcripts of RNA were the source for amplifying TCR beta CDR3 regions. Second-round multiplex PCR came after first-round RT-PCR with HTBI primers. One entry per CDR3 protein, called by TCRdb with MiXCR from the multiplex PCR reads. The table has 600,000 to 950,000 distinct CDR3 sequences, around 40% seen once; the top ten hold 40% to 55%. Note on this clonotype: The antigen remains unidentified.

As diagnostic evidence, clinical symptoms, serum thyroxine, TRAb, thyroid ultrasound and orbital computed tomography were relied upon. The authors isolated PBMCs from approximately 10 ml of fresh peripheral blood. This clonotype was sampled from an adult man with Graves' ophthalmopathy. The specimen sequenced was peripheral blood. The chain joins TRBV10-2 to TRBJ1-1; possible D gene TRBD1, 6 bases. CDR3 sequence: CASRLTGANEAFF. The DNA of the CDR3 is TGCGCCAGCAGATTGACAGGAGCTAATGAAGCTTTCTTT.